The table lists the clone carrying this T cell receptor (beta chain) with a few counts. Its specificity is unknown. This sample is drawn from a study of T cells in Graves' hyperthyroidism and ophthalmopathy. Study observations and caveats: The majority of expanded thyroid clonotypes above 0.001 also appeared in blood.

This CDR3 has 15 amino acids. Germline lookup yields CDR1 SEHNR and CDR2 FQNEAQ (reference sequence). The ends were cut back, 5 bases at V and 8 bases at J, with 18 bases in the middle. There were TCR beta CDR3 regions amplified from RNA transcripts. Researchers ran a first-round RT-PCR on the TCR CDR3 using the HTBI primer set. One entry per CDR3 protein, called by TCRdb with MiXCR from the multiplex PCR reads. The sample lists under 700,000 distinct CDR3 sequences, about a sixth occurring once. V is TRBV7-9 and J is TRBJ1-4; perhaps TRBD1 as D (5 bases). What was sequenced was blood. The sequence came from a woman younger than 35 with Graves' hyperthyroidism. The CDR3 DNA sequence: TGTGCCAGCAGCGAGGTCAGGGCGGTACGAGAAAAACTGTTTTTT. This gives the protein CASSEVRAVREKLFF.